The sequence of this TCR beta chain was determined in a study of T cells in Graves' hyperthyroidism and ophthalmopathy. Amplification targeted TCR beta CDR3 regions from RNA transcripts. RT-PCR in the first round (using the HTBI primer set) targeted the TCR CDR3. TCRdb passed the multiplex PCR reads through MiXCR, listing each CDR3 protein once. The table records approximately 590,000 distinct CDR3 sequences, about half of them present only once. Over 18 months, lack of ophthalmopathy progression marked Graves' hyperthyroidism as stable. This clonotype occurred many times. As yet, its antigen is unknown. The germline V gene has CDR1 LNHDA and CDR2 SQIVND (reference sequence). The CDR3 spans 13 residues. With V trimmed by 9 bases and J by 1 base, 2 bases remained unmatched. Overall study findings and caveats: The model foresaw ophthalmopathy a median around 6 months prior to onset. Clonotypes that were expanded in thyroid above 0.001 mostly appeared in blood too.

Sequenced input: peripheral blood or thyroid tissue (not recorded which). The clonotype comes from a woman younger than 35 with Graves' hyperthyroidism. The gene calls are TRBV19 and TRBJ2-2; the match to TRBD1 covers 7 bases. In nucleotides, the CDR3 is TGTGCCAGCAGGACAGGGAACACCGGGGAGCTGTTTTTT. Translated, it gives CASRTGNTGELFF.